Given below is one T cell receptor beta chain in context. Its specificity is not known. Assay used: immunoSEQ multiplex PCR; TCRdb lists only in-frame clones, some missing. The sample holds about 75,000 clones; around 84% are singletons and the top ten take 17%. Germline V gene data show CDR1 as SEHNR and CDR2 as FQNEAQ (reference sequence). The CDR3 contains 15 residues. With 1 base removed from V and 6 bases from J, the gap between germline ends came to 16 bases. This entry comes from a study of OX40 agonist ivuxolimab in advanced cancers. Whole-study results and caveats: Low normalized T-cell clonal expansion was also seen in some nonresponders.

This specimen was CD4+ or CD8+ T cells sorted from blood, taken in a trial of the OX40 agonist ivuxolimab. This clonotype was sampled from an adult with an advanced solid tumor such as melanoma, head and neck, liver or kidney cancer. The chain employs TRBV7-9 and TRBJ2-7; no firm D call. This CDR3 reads CASSLGPRPESEQYF. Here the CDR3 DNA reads TGTGCCAGCAGCTTAGGTCCCAGGCCAGAATCCGAGCAGTACTTC.